The clone carrying this T cell receptor (beta chain) was observed many times. Relying on iRepertoire HTBI primers and Arm-PCR of CDR3 regions, the team built TCR beta libraries. TCRdb re-called the multiplex PCR reads with MiXCR, one entry per CDR3 protein. Of around 400,000 distinct CDR3 sequences listed, roughly a sixth are singletons. Time point given: newly diagnosed GD, antithyroid drugs for less than 3 months. PBMC RNA served as the TCR library source. Looked up from germline, CDR1 is LGHDT and CDR2 is YNNKEL (reference sequence). This CDR3 comprises 14 residues. Trimming left V 4 bases short and J 4 bases short, with 13 bases between. The sample originates from a study of regulatory T cells in long-lasting Graves disease.

The TCR comes from a female donor with Graves disease. The sequencing used peripheral blood mononuclear cells (PBMCs), collected at new diagnosis, from a patient treated with antithyroid drugs. This chain links TRBV3-1 with TRBJ1-1, with D maybe TRBD1 (5 bases). The CDR3 region is CASSPLGLATEAFF. The CDR3 DNA is TGTGCCAGCAGCCCCCTGGGGCTAGCCACTGAAGCTTTCTTT.